Each of the 22 T cell receptor beta chains below was sequenced from the same sample in a study of T cell responses to AZD1222 COVID-19 vaccine. Data came from immunoSEQ multiplex PCR; TCRdb stores just in-frame clones and leaves some out. In the table there are fewer than 140,000 clones, 90% of which are singletons. The material was peripheral blood, obtained 28 days after the second AZD1222 dose. The receptor source for this set is an adult who received the AZD1222 COVID-19 vaccine.

The chain combines TRBV6-1 with TRBJ2-6; possible D gene TRBD2, 5 bases. With 0 bases removed from V and 0 bases from J, the gap between germline ends came to 12 bases. CDR1 is MNHNS, CDR2 SASEGT, per germline. This CDR3 comprises 18 residues. CDR3: CASSEAYGGGSGANVLTF. The CDR3 DNA sequence: TGTGCCAGCAGTGAAGCTTACGGTGGAGGCTCTGGGGCCAACGTCCTGACTTTC.

The V gene is TRBV9, the J gene TRBJ2-3; TRBD2 agrees at 7 bases. Trimming removed 1 base from V and 2 bases from J; junction bases left unmatched: 4. The CDR3 contains 15 residues. The germline gives CDR1 SGDLS, CDR2 YYNGEE. This CDR3 is CASSVRGDYTDTQYF. In DNA, the CDR3 is TGTGCCAGCAGCGTACGCGGGGACTACACAGATACGCAGTATTTT.

The chain carries TRBV5-1 and TRBJ1-6; 9 bases match TRBD1. Germline-derived CDR1 and CDR2 are SGHRS and YFSETQ. V gave up 0 bases and J gave up 8 bases; unmatched junction bases: 18. The CDR3 totals 20 residues. The CDR3 nucleotides are TGCGCCAGCAGCTTGGAGGCGACAGGGGGACTTTCAAGGGAACATTCACCCCTCCACTTT. The encoded protein is CASSLEATGGLSREHSPLHF.

V and J are TRBV14 and TRBJ1-1; possibly TRBD1 for D (5 bases). This CDR3 region has 13 residues. The V and J ends lost 4 bases and 4 bases respectively, with 10 bases between them. Germline CDR1 and CDR2: SGHDN and FVKESK. CDR3 DNA: TGTGCCAGCAGCCCGGTCGGGGGCACTGAAGCTTTCTTT. Amino acid sequence: CASSPVGGTEAFF.

The CDR3 loop is CASVGGQGTYEQYF. Written as DNA, the CDR3 is TGTGCCAGTGTGGGGGGACAGGGGACATACGAGCAGTACTTC. The chain uses TRBV19 and TRBJ2-7; 10 bases match TRBD1. The CDR3 extends over 14 amino acids. Germline V gene lookup returns CDR1 LNHDA and CDR2 SQIVND (reference sequence). Trimming at V came to 8 bases and at J to 4 bases, leaving 8 bases not matched to a gene.

This chain uses TRBV7-9 with TRBJ1-5, with D hard to call. The CDR3 is 15 amino acids. V was cut by 3 bases and J by 2 bases, with 11 bases left in between. Germline V gene lookup returns CDR1 SEHNR and CDR2 FQNEAQ (reference sequence). The CDR3 DNA is TGTGCCAGCAGCTTGGCCGGGAAGGGCAATCAGCCCCAGCATTTT. Translated: CASSLAGKGNQPQHF. The variable domain in full, with the rest retrieved from reference TRBV7-9 and TRBJ1-5, is DTGVSQNPRHKITKRGQNVTFRCDPISEHNRLYWYRQTLGQGPEFLTYFQNEAQLEKSRLLSDRFSAERPKGSFSTLEIQRTEQGDSAMYLCASSLAGKGNQPQHFGDGTRLSIL.

The chain uses TRBV7-2 and TRBJ1-5; unclear D gene. With 1 base removed from V and 12 bases from J, the gap between germline ends came to 16 bases. This CDR3 contains 14 residues. Germline loops: CDR1 SGHTA, CDR2 FQGNSA. The CDR3 DNA is TGTGCCAGCAGCTTAGATGGACCAGGAGCCATCCAGCATTTT. As protein: CASSLDGPGAIQHF. The full variable domain, completed using reference TRBV7-2 and TRBJ1-5, is GAGVSQSPSNKVTEKGKDVELRCDPISGHTALYWYRQSLGQGLEFLIYFQGNSAPDKSGLPSDRFSAERTGGSVSTLTIQRTQQEDSAVYLCASSLDGPGAIQHFGDGTRLSIL.

The chain carries TRBV9 and TRBJ1-5, with D possibly matching TRBD1 (6 bases). V dropped 4 bases and J dropped 8 bases, with 16 bases sitting between them. The length of the CDR3 is 14 residues. Germline loops: CDR1 SGDLS, CDR2 YYNGEE. CDR3 nucleotide sequence: TGTGCCAGCAGCCCGGTTGCGGGGGGCAAGCCCCAGCATTTT. The encoded protein is CASSPVAGGKPQHF.

This rearrangement joins TRBV7-9 to TRBJ2-7; 8 bases align to TRBD1. V was clipped by 5 bases and J by 3 bases; unmatched bases: 9. CDR3 length equals 15 residues. Germline loops: CDR1 SEHNR, CDR2 FQNEAQ (reference sequence). The CDR3 nucleotides are TGTGCCAGCAGCCGCGGGACAGGATCCCACTACGAGCAGTACTTC. This gives the protein CASSRGTGSHYEQYF. Full variable domain (missing parts from reference TRBV7-9 and TRBJ2-7): DTGVSQNPRHKITKRGQNVTFRCDPISEHNRLYWYRQTLGQGPEFLTYFQNEAQLEKSRLLSDRFSAERPKGSFSTLEIQRTEQGDSAMYLCASSRGTGSHYEQYFGPGTRLTVT.

This chain uses TRBV9 with TRBJ1-6, with D unresolved. V was pared by 0 bases and J by 11 bases, with 9 bases between. Germline V gene sequence: CDR1 SGDLS, CDR2 YYNGEE. The CDR3 covers 13 residues. CDR3 protein: CASSVEFQTPLHF. DNA for the CDR3: TGTGCCAGCAGCGTAGAGTTCCAGACACCCCTCCACTTT.

The J gene is TRBJ1-1, the V gene TRBV3-1 (or the pseudogene TRBV3-2), with D tentatively TRBD1 (5 bases). From germline, CDR1 is LGHDT and CDR2 YNNKEL (reference sequence). The germline V and J ends were trimmed by 6 bases and 1 base, with 12 bases remaining between them. The length of the CDR3 is 14 residues. DNA for the CDR3: TGTGCCAGCAGACCCGGGACCGCGAACACTGAAGCTTTCTTT. It is translated as CASRPGTANTEAFF.

The V call is TRBV18, the J call TRBJ2-7, with D possibly being TRBD1 (5 bases). Germline CDR1 and CDR2: KGHSH and LQKENI. CDR3 length: 14 residues. The ends were cut back, 1 base at V and 5 bases at J, with 12 bases in the middle. CDR3 DNA: TGTGCCAGCTCACCACTGGGCACAGGTAACGAGCAGTACTTC. As protein: CASSPLGTGNEQYF.

The genes are TRBV7-2 and TRBJ2-7, with 13 bases fitting TRBD2. Unmatched junction bases numbered 10, after V lost 4 bases and J lost 4 bases. This CDR3 region has 17 residues. Germline V lookup: CDR1 SGHTA, CDR2 FQGNSA. In DNA form, the CDR3 reads TGTGCCAGCAGCTCAGCCGGACTAGCGGGGGCGGGATACGAGCAGTACTTC. It yields the protein CASSSAGLAGAGYEQYF.

The V call is TRBV7-2, the J call TRBJ1-6; TRBD1 aligns across 8 bases. The V segment lost 0 bases and the J segment 9 bases; nucleotides outside the gene matches: 7. The CDR3 is 16 residues long. Germline V CDR1 and CDR2: SGHTA, FQGNSA. This CDR3 reads CASSLASAGGGSPLHF. CDR3 DNA: TGTGCCAGCAGCTTAGCCTCGGCAGGGGGCGGTTCACCCCTCCACTTT.

This clone was seen just once. The gene calls are TRBV7-2 and TRBJ1-1, with 8 bases lining up with TRBD1. The CDR3 has 18 amino acids. CDR1 and CDR2 (germline): SGHTA, FQGNSA. V shed 4 bases, J shed 4 bases, and the junction held 17 bases outside the gene matches. CDR3 protein: CASSSISLGQGLGTEAFF. The CDR3 region has the DNA TGTGCCAGCAGCTCAATATCTTTAGGACAGGGCCTCGGCACTGAAGCTTTCTTT.

The J gene is TRBJ2-1, the V gene TRBV24-1; 9 bases line up with TRBD1. The germline V gene encodes CDR1 KGHDR and CDR2 SFDVKD. With V trimmed by 4 bases and J by 5 bases, 5 bases remained unmatched. The CDR3 sequence is 15 residues long. The CDR3 DNA sequence: TGTGCCACCAGTGACGGGACAGGGTCGGACAATGAGCAGTTCTTC. This encodes CATSDGTGSDNEQFF.

The chain uses TRBV7-9 and TRBJ1-2; 8 bases match TRBD1. CDR3 length: 14 amino acids. CDR1 SEHNR and CDR2 FQNEAQ come from the germline V gene (reference sequence). V trimming: 2 bases; J trimming: 5 bases; junction bases outside the gene matches: 4. The CDR3 coding sequence is TGTGCCAGCAGCTTACGAGACAGGGGATATGGCTACACCTTC. As protein: CASSLRDRGYGYTF.

This clone was picked up one time. The chain couples TRBV9 to TRBJ2-5; D is unclear. Trimming cost V 0 bases and J 3 bases, with 3 bases left between them. This CDR3 region has 12 residues. Germline-derived CDR1 and CDR2 are SGDLS and YYNGEE. The CDR3 protein is CASSVGEETQYF. The DNA of the CDR3 is TGTGCCAGCAGCGTAGGGGAAGAGACCCAGTACTTC.

This chain uses TRBV6-5 with TRBJ2-1; D might be TRBD1 (5 bases). This CDR3 spans 12 amino acids. CDR1 is MNHEY and CDR2 is SVGAGI in the germline V gene. Trimming removed 11 bases from V and 5 bases from J, with 13 bases in between. CDR3 loop: CALTARNNEQFF. The CDR3 nucleotides read TGTGCCCTGACAGCCAGAAACAATGAGCAGTTCTTC.

The chain combines TRBV9 with TRBJ1-2; 8 nucleotides match TRBD1. The germline gives CDR1 SGDLS, CDR2 YYNGEE. The V and J ends lost 4 bases and 3 bases, in that order; junction bases with no gene match: 5. The CDR3 consists of 14 residues. The CDR3 coding sequence is TGTGCCAGCAGCCAGACAGGGGTTGACTATGGCTACACCTTC. It encodes CASSQTGVDYGYTF.

The chain has TRBV30 and TRBJ2-3, with D perhaps matching TRBD1 (6 bases). The CDR3 runs to 12 residues. Germline-derived CDR1 and CDR2 are GTSNPN and SVGIG (reference sequence). The V end was cut by 3 bases, the J end by 6 bases, with 10 bases between. CDR3 DNA: TGTGCCTGGAGGGCGACAGGTGATACGCAGTATTTT. Translation gives CAWRATGDTQYF.

As DNA, the CDR3 is TGTGCCAGCAGTGCCGGGACAGTGTCACCCCTCCACTTT. Its translation: CASSAGTVSPLHF. The gene calls are TRBV2 and TRBJ1-6; 7 nucleotides match TRBD1. V was pared by 4 bases and J by 10 bases, with 4 bases of the junction left unmatched. Germline values: CDR1 SNHLY, CDR2 FYNNEI. This CDR3 comprises 13 residues.